These 9 T cell receptor beta chains came from one sample sequenced in a study of PD-1 blockade in classical Hodgkin lymphoma. Libraries were prepared by immunoSEQ multiplex PCR; TCRdb keeps only in-frame clonotypes and omits some of them. The sample records about 19,000 clones, 65% to 80% being singletons. As for time point: cycle 4 day 1 (C4D1), after about 6 weeks of nivolumab. Every patient experienced relapse after autologous stem cell transplantation, and brentuximab vedotin exposure varied. The source material was peripheral blood mononuclear cells (PBMCs), sampled before the fourth cycle of nivolumab. The receptors were sampled from a human donor with classical Hodgkin lymphoma.

Only a few counts were recorded for this clone. The rearrangement links TRBV7-2 to TRBJ2-1, with D perhaps TRBD1 or TRBD2 (6 bases each). CDR3 length equals 15 residues. Germline V gene lookup returns CDR1 SGHTA and CDR2 FQGNSA. V dropped 8 bases and J dropped 4 bases, with 18 bases sitting between them. CDR3: CASLPFPGAYNEQFF. Written as DNA, the CDR3 is TGTGCCAGCCTCCCGTTCCCGGGGGCTTACAATGAGCAGTTCTTC.

The chain is built from TRBV10-3 and TRBJ2-6, with TRBD1 matching 8 bases. V shed 3 bases and J 0 bases; nucleotides not matched to a gene: 10. The CDR3 loop spans 19 amino acids. CDR1 and CDR2 (germline): ENHRY, SYGVKD. In DNA, the CDR3 is TGTGCCATCAGTGACTGGGACAGGAGTGTTCACTCTGGGGCCAACGTCCTGACTTTC. Translation gives CAISDWDRSVHSGANVLTF.

This clone has only a few counts. The DNA of the CDR3 is TGTGCCAGCAGGTGGACAGTACTGGATAGTCCCCTCCACTTT. Translation: CASRWTVLDSPLHF. The gene calls are TRBV28 and TRBJ1-6, with a weak D call TRBD1 (6 bases). V lost 6 bases, J lost 13 bases, and 19 bases lay in between. Germline V gene sequence: CDR1 MDHEN, CDR2 SYDVKM. This CDR3 comprises 14 residues.

This clone is a singleton in its sample. This chain joins TRBV28 and TRBJ1-4; D unclear. The ends were cut back, 4 bases at V and 8 bases at J, with 17 bases in the middle. Germline V gene lookup returns CDR1 MDHEN and CDR2 SYDVKM. This CDR3 is 15 amino acids long. The CDR3 DNA sequence: TGTGCCAGCAGTTCCCAGACCCCTTCGGGGGAAAAACTGTTTTTT. Protein sequence: CASSSQTPSGEKLFF.

This clone has just a few counts. The rearrangement uses TRBV7-9 and TRBJ1-3; maybe TRBD1 (5 bases). The CDR3 covers 17 residues. The germline gives CDR1 SEHNR, CDR2 FQNEAQ (reference sequence). V was trimmed by 1 base and J by 0 bases, leaving 13 bases between them. The DNA for the CDR3 is TGTGCCAGCAGCTTAGTCAAGGGGTGGGGCTCTGGAAACACCATATATTTT. Its protein product is CASSLVKGWGSGNTIYF.

The V and J genes are TRBV6-5 and TRBJ1-4; a possible D gene is TRBD1 (5 bases). The CDR3 is made up of 13 amino acids. Germline V CDR1 and CDR2: MNHEY, SVGAGI. V lost 6 bases and J lost 8, with 13 bases in between. The DNA for the CDR3 is TGTGCCAGCAGCCACAGGACTAGGGAAAAACTGTTTTTT. Its protein is CASSHRTREKLFF.

V is TRBV5-1 and J is TRBJ2-5; TRBD2 matches 15 bases. The CDR3 contains 17 residues. In germline, CDR1 is SGHRS, CDR2 YFSETQ. After removal of 4 bases from V and 5 bases from J, the junction contained 9 bases not matched to a gene. CDR3 loop: CASSLRTSGGGGETQYF. CDR3 nucleotides: TGCGCCAGCAGCCTGCGGACTAGCGGGGGGGGCGGGGAGACCCAGTACTTC.

J is TRBJ2-5 and V is TRBV18; 9 bases agree with TRBD2. Germline assignment: CDR1 KGHSH and CDR2 LQKENI. This CDR3 contains 15 residues. Losses at the gene ends were 5 bases for V and 4 bases for J; bases not matched to a gene: 8. As DNA, the CDR3 is TGTGCCAGCTCAAAGCCGGGACTAGCAGGAGAGACCCAGTACTTC. Translating gives CASSKPGLAGETQYF.

This clone has just one count. The chain carries TRBV6-1 and TRBJ2-3; D unresolved. Germline V gene lookup returns CDR1 MNHNS and CDR2 SASEGT. V was clipped by 6 bases and J by 6 bases, with 7 bases between them. There are 11 residues in the CDR3. CDR3 in amino acids: CASSLGDTQYF. CDR3 bases: TGTGCCAGCAGCCTGGGCGATACGCAGTATTTT.